The clone carrying this TCR beta chain was detected only once. Its antigen is still unknown. This entry belongs to a study of cytomegalovirus exposure and HLA in healthy donors. Trimming removed 7 bases at V and 8 bases at J, with 17 bases between. This CDR3 region has 13 residues. Germline CDR1 is MNHEY and CDR2 is SMNVEV (reference sequence). General observations from the study: Around 160 TCR beta chains were listed as cytomegalovirus-associated.

Generated by immunoSEQ multiplex PCR, the TCRdb table keeps only in-frame clones and is missing some. The data show 120,000 or so clones, with 90% to 96% seen just once and approximately 1.5% held by the top ten. Sequencing was done on a sample of PBMCs. V and J are TRBV27 and TRBJ1-2; possible D gene TRBD1, 5 bases. The sequence was collected from a man aged 18 to 30 in good health and CMV-seronegative. For the CDR3, the DNA is TGTGCCAGCACGCGGGACCTCCGAGCGGGCTACACCTTC. This translates into CASTRDLRAGYTF.